What follows are 28 T cell receptor beta chains derived from one specimen sequenced in a study of blood T cell repertoires in COVID-19. Sequencing was performed with immunoSEQ multiplex PCR; in TCRdb, only in-frame clones are kept and a portion is missing. The sample yields some 200,000 clones, over 60% seen once. Source material: peripheral blood. All receptors derive from a woman in her 70s with acute or convalescent COVID-19.

The chain combines TRBV3-1 (or the pseudogene TRBV3-2) with TRBJ2-7, with 9 bases aligning to TRBD1. CDR1 is LGHDT and CDR2 is YNNKEL in the germline V gene (reference sequence). V dropped 1 base and J dropped 3; count of bases not matched to a gene: 7. There are 16 residues in the CDR3. CDR3 sequence: CASSQATGGKSYEQYF. CDR3 coding DNA: TGTGCCAGCAGCCAAGCCACAGGGGGCAAAAGCTACGAGCAGTACTTC.

The rearrangement joins TRBV6-5 to TRBJ2-7; D is perhaps TRBD2 (7 bases). This CDR3 is 14 amino acids long. Trimming removed 6 bases at V and 2 bases at J, with 14 bases between. Germline assignment: CDR1 MNHEY and CDR2 SVGAGI. The chain's CDR3 is CASRRAGTTYEQYV. The CDR3 DNA reads TGTGCCAGCAGGAGAGCGGGGACAACCTACGAGCAGTACGTC.

V and J are TRBV29-1 and TRBJ2-2; maybe TRBD2 (6 bases). V was pared by 7 bases and J by 5 bases, with 8 bases between. This CDR3 is 11 amino acids long. Looked up from germline, CDR1 is SQVTM and CDR2 is ANQGSEA. The CDR3 DNA reads TGCAGCGCACGGGGGACCGGGGAGCTGTTTTTT. As protein: CSARGTGELFF.

This chain uses TRBV24-1 with TRBJ1-1, with 11 bases matching TRBD1. The CDR3 sequence is 16 residues long. V was pared by 3 bases and J by 4 bases, with 6 bases of the junction left unmatched. Germline V gene lookup returns CDR1 KGHDR and CDR2 SFDVKD. Here the CDR3 DNA reads TGTGCCACCAGTGATGACTCCGGGACAGGGGGCACTGAAGCTTTCTTT. Residues: CATSDDSGTGGTEAFF.

The chain has TRBV19 and TRBJ1-6; no firm D call. The germline gives CDR1 LNHDA, CDR2 SQIVND (reference sequence). This CDR3 is built from 14 residues. Trimming took off 5 bases at V and 7 bases at J, with 12 bases between the two ends. The CDR3 is CASSLLVRNSPLHF. The CDR3 DNA reads TGTGCCAGTAGTCTTCTTGTGCGGAATTCACCCCTCCACTTT.

The CDR3 DNA reads TGTGCCAGCAGGTCACCCAGGGAGGACACTGAAGCTTTCTTT. Amino acid sequence: CASRSPREDTEAFF. This sequence joins TRBV6-5 and TRBJ1-1, with TRBD1 as a possible D gene (5 bases). The germline CDR1 and CDR2 sequences are MNHEY and SVGAGI. The CDR3 totals 14 residues. Between the trimmed V and J ends, which lost 6 bases and 3 bases, there was a span of 14 bases.

The rearrangement joins TRBV14 to TRBJ1-4; D not resolved. The germline V gene encodes CDR1 SGHDN and CDR2 FVKESK. This CDR3 comprises 14 residues. V lost 1 base, J lost 7 bases, and 10 bases lay in between. The CDR3 region is CASSQGGWGEKLFF. CDR3 bases: TGTGCCAGCAGCCAAGGAGGGTGGGGTGAAAAACTGTTTTTT.

The genes are TRBV9 and TRBJ1-6, with D unclear. The CDR3 sequence is 14 residues long. The V end lost 0 bases, the J end lost 10 bases, and 11 bases lay between the germline ends. In germline, CDR1 is SGDLS, CDR2 YYNGEE. The CDR3 sequence: CASSVDGRNSPLHF. The CDR3 DNA follows: TGTGCCAGCAGCGTAGATGGGCGAAACTCACCCCTCCACTTT.

The chain employs TRBV5-1 and TRBJ2-5; 8 bases map to TRBD2. V dropped 0 bases and J dropped 5; count of bases not matched to a gene: 9. Germline loops: CDR1 SGHRS, CDR2 YFSETQ. The CDR3 has 16 residues. The CDR3 bases are TGCGCCAGCAGCTTGGGGGTAGCGGGGCCGGGGGAGACCCAGTACTTC. It specifies CASSLGVAGPGETQYF.

The V and J genes are TRBV10-1 and TRBJ2-7; 8 nucleotides align to TRBD1. V was clipped by 7 bases and J by 2 bases; unmatched bases: 10. Germline assignment: CDR1 WNHNN and CDR2 SYGVQD (reference sequence). This CDR3 has 15 residues. CDR3 region: CASTYQGQDPYEQYV. The CDR3 DNA is TGCGCCAGCACTTACCAGGGACAGGACCCCTACGAGCAGTACGTC.

The V and J genes are TRBV3-1 (or the pseudogene TRBV3-2) and TRBJ2-2, with 8 nucleotides matching TRBD1. Germline V lookup: CDR1 LGHDT, CDR2 YNNKEL (reference sequence). The CDR3 covers 21 residues. The ends lost 0 bases at V and 5 bases at J; junction bases unmatched: 20. CDR3 coding DNA: TGTGCCAGCAGCCAAGACCTCACGGCAGGGACAGGACGATGGTTGACCGGGGAGCTGTTTTTT. Its protein is CASSQDLTAGTGRWLTGELFF.

The V gene is TRBV4-3, the J gene TRBJ1-1; D not certain. Germline V gene lookup returns CDR1 LGHNA and CDR2 YSLEER. The CDR3 covers 16 residues. The V gene lost 0 bases and the J gene lost 1 base, with 12 bases spanning the gap. The DNA of the CDR3 is TGCGCCAGCAGCCAAGAGCCAGGACGGGGGAACACTGAAGCTTTCTTT. This codes for CASSQEPGRGNTEAFF.

The DNA for the CDR3 is TGTGCCAGCAGCCAAAGGACAGGACAAGAGACCCAGTACTTC. It encodes CASSQRTGQETQYF. The chain couples TRBV9 to TRBJ2-5; 7 nucleotides agree with TRBD1. The length of the CDR3 is 14 residues. Germline CDR1 is SGDLS and CDR2 is YYNGEE. The junction had 5 bases not matched to a gene; V was cut back by 4 bases and J by 2 bases.

The V call is TRBV2, the J call TRBJ2-3; 7 nucleotides line up with TRBD2. The CDR3 length is 15 residues. In germline, CDR1 is SNHLY, CDR2 FYNNEI. J gave up 6 bases and V 1 base, and 7 bases lay outside the gene matches. For the CDR3, the DNA is TGTGCCAGCAGTGAAGTCCAGCGGGGTTGGGATACGCAGTATTTT. Amino acid sequence: CASSEVQRGWDTQYF.

The gene calls are TRBV5-1 and TRBJ2-3; tentatively, D is TRBD1 (6 bases). This CDR3 region has 16 residues. CDR1 SGHRS and CDR2 YFSETQ come from the germline V gene. The V and J ends lost 0 bases and 4 bases respectively, with 15 bases between them. The DNA for the CDR3 is TGCGCCAGCAGCTTGGGCGGCTCCTCAGGGGCAGATACGCAGTATTTT. The encoded protein is CASSLGGSSGADTQYF.

The chain joins TRBV15 to TRBJ1-4; D unclear. Per the germline V gene, CDR1 is LNHNV and CDR2 is YYDKDF (reference sequence). The CDR3 covers 16 residues. Trimming removed 4 bases from V and 5 bases from J, with 17 bases in between. The CDR3 loop is CATSTSLGGGNEKLFF. For the CDR3, the DNA is TGTGCCACCAGCACCTCCCTCGGCGGAGGGAATGAAAAACTGTTTTTT.

The chain uses TRBV2 and TRBJ1-2; 9 bases fit TRBD1. The CDR3 totals 15 residues. From germline, CDR1 is SNHLY and CDR2 FYNNEI. Trimming removed 5 bases from V and 1 base from J; junction bases left unmatched: 5. The CDR3 sequence: CASSQDRGFNYGYTF. As DNA, the CDR3 is TGTGCCAGCAGTCAAGACAGGGGGTTTAACTATGGCTACACCTTC.

This chain connects TRBV29-1 to TRBJ1-4, with 8 bases fitting TRBD1. Germline assignment: CDR1 SQVTM and CDR2 ANQGSEA. The V gene end was trimmed by 5 bases and the J gene end by 7 bases; junction bases not matched to a gene: 6. This CDR3 is 13 amino acids long. The DNA of the CDR3 is TGCAGCGTTTCTGGCAGGGGGCTTGAAAAACTGTTTTTT. Its protein product is CSVSGRGLEKLFF.

DNA of the CDR3: TGTGCCAGCAGTTTGACAGGGGTCACAGATACGCAGTATTTT. Translated, it gives CASSLTGVTDTQYF. The chain is built from TRBV6-5 and TRBJ2-3, with 8 bases that match TRBD1. This CDR3 comprises 14 residues. Germline lookup yields CDR1 MNHEY and CDR2 SVGAGI. The J segment lost 2 bases and the V segment lost 4 bases, leaving 2 bases of the junction unmatched.

The rearrangement joins TRBV9 to TRBJ2-5; 7 nucleotides line up with TRBD2. This CDR3 is built from 15 residues. The germline gives CDR1 SGDLS, CDR2 YYNGEE. Trimming took 0 bases from V and 4 from J; bases not matched to a gene: 6. The DNA for the CDR3 is TGTGCCAGCAGCGTAGGGGCTGGGGGGGGAGAGACCCAGTACTTC. Translating it yields CASSVGAGGGETQYF.

The V and J genes are TRBV30 and TRBJ1-6; 8 bases are a match to TRBD1. From germline, CDR1 is GTSNPN and CDR2 SVGIG (reference sequence). Trimming at V came to 4 bases and at J to 3 bases, leaving 5 bases not matched to a gene. This CDR3 has 15 residues. The CDR3 DNA reads TGTGCCTGGAATACAGGGGGAAGCTATAATTCACCCCTCCACTTT. As protein: CAWNTGGSYNSPLHF.

This CDR3 is CASSYRGPYEQYV. CDR3 DNA: TGTGCCAGCAGTTACAGGGGCCCCTACGAGCAGTACGTC. The rearrangement uses TRBV6-6 and TRBJ2-7; TRBD1 might be the D (5 bases). Germline CDR1 MNHNY, CDR2 SVGAGI (reference sequence). Trimming cost V 2 bases and J 2 bases, with 7 bases left between them. The CDR3 is 13 residues long.

The rearrangement links TRBV4-1 to TRBJ1-5; 9 bases agree with TRBD1. The V gene's germline CDR1 is MGHRA and CDR2 YSYEKL. This CDR3 has 15 residues. The V and J ends lost 1 base and 7 bases, in that order; junction bases with no gene match: 5. In nucleotides, the CDR3 is TGCGCCAGCAGCCAAGTTACAGGGGGCAGACAGCCCCAGCATTTT. Encoded protein: CASSQVTGGRQPQHF.

The rearrangement links TRBV5-1 to TRBJ1-1, with a possible D match to TRBD1 (5 bases). Trimming pared 1 base from V and 4 bases from J, leaving 11 bases between. Germline lookup yields CDR1 SGHRS and CDR2 YFSETQ. The CDR3 has 14 residues. CDR3 loop: CASSLSPGGTEAFF. In DNA form, the CDR3 reads TGCGCCAGCAGCTTGTCCCCGGGGGGCACTGAAGCTTTCTTT.

The genes are TRBV11-2 and TRBJ2-5, with TRBD1 matching over 7 bases. In germline, CDR1 is SGHAT, CDR2 FQNNGV. The CDR3 consists of 16 residues. With V trimmed by 4 bases and J by 4 bases, 12 bases remained unmatched. CDR3 DNA: TGTGCCAGCAGCTCGCTATCGACAGGGATGGGAGAGACCCAGTACTTC. It translates to CASSSLSTGMGETQYF. Together with reference TRBV11-2 and TRBJ2-5, the CDR3 gives the full variable domain: EAGVAQSPRYKIIEKRQSVAFWCNPISGHATLYWYQQILGQGPKLLIQFQNNGVVDDSQLPKDRFSAERLKGVDSTLKIQPAKLEDSAVYLCASSSLSTGMGETQYFGPGTRLLVL.

V is TRBV13 and J is TRBJ1-3; D might be TRBD1 (6 bases). Trimming took 5 bases from V and 4 from J, leaving 18 bases between them. This CDR3 region has 16 residues. The germline V gene encodes CDR1 PRHDT and CDR2 FYEKMQ (reference sequence). Written as DNA, the CDR3 is TGTGCCAGCAGCCTTTGGGGGGGGGCGACAGGAAACACCATATATTTT. As protein: CASSLWGGATGNTIYF.

The chain joins TRBV2 to TRBJ1-2; 7 bases match TRBD1. In germline, CDR1 is SNHLY, CDR2 FYNNEI. This CDR3 contains 15 residues. The V segment lost 6 bases and the J segment 8 bases; nucleotides outside the gene matches: 15. The chain's CDR3 is CASSRDSSDLWGYTF. The CDR3 coding sequence is TGTGCCAGCAGCCGGGACAGCTCAGACCTTTGGGGCTACACCTTC.

This chain connects TRBV9 to TRBJ2-1; TRBD1 aligns across 7 bases. The germline V gene encodes CDR1 SGDLS and CDR2 YYNGEE. V shed 3 bases, J shed 2 bases, and the junction held 8 bases outside the gene matches. CDR3 length: 16 amino acids. CDR3 amino acids: CASSAFGTEPYNEQFF. The CDR3 nucleotides read TGTGCCAGCAGCGCCTTCGGGACAGAACCCTACAATGAGCAGTTCTTC.